The text below deals with one T cell receptor beta chain. Its specificity is not known. The germline V gene encodes CDR1 SEHNR and CDR2 FQNEAQ (reference sequence). Trimming at V came to 5 bases and at J to 5 bases, leaving 13 bases not matched to a gene. This CDR3 spans 17 amino acids. TCR beta cDNA libraries had unique molecular identifiers. From approximately 0.95 to 9.8 million T cells, 550,000 or so cDNA molecules were obtained. TCRdb itself ran the PCR reads through MiXCR, one entry per CDR3 protein. The table has about 160,000 distinct CDR3 sequences, under 40% seen once. The entry originates in a study of post-analysis software for immune sequencing data. General study points: Normalized Chao1 diversity was significantly reduced in patients versus controls. TRBV5-6, TRBV5-1 and TRBV20-1 were among four or five TRBV segments more frequent in patients than controls.

The V and J genes are TRBV7-9 and TRBJ2-1; TRBD2 matches 9 bases. This sequence was found in a girl aged 5 to 17 with multiple sclerosis. Sequenced material: blood, taken after autologous hematopoietic stem cell transplantation. The CDR3 loop reads CASSHTVGTSIDNEQFF. As DNA, the CDR3 is TGTGCCAGCAGCCACACTGTGGGGACTAGCATAGACAATGAGCAGTTCTTC.